The clone carrying this T cell receptor (beta chain) was seen more than once but under ten times. MiXCR, run by TCRdb on the 5' RACE reads, gives a single entry per CDR3 protein. The sample carries 310,000 or so distinct CDR3 sequences, approximately 8% recorded once. V shed 3 bases and J shed 4 bases, with 12 bases lying between them. The V gene's germline CDR1 is SGHRS and CDR2 YFSETQ. The CDR3 has 14 residues. This sample was taken from a study of identical twins. These data were likewise used in another study, on yellow fever vaccine responses in identical twins.

The specimen sequenced was memory (CD45RO+) T cells sorted from blood. The chain has TRBV5-1 and TRBJ2-3; D uncertain. The sequence was collected from a woman between 18 and 29 years old in good health. The CDR3 DNA is TGCGCCAGCAGCTCGAAACCTTTCCCAGATACGCAGTATTTT. Amino acid sequence: CASSSKPFPDTQYF.